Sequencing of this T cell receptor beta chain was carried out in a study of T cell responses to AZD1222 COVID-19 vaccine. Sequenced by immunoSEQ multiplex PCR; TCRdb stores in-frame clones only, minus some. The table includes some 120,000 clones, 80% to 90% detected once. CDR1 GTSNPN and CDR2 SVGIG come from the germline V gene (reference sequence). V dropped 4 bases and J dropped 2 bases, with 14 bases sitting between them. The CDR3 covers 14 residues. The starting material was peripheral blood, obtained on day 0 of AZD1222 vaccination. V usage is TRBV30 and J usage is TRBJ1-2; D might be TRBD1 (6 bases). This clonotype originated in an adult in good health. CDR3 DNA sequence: TGTGCCTGGAAAGGGACAACTGTAAACTATGGCTACACCTTC. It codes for CAWKGTTVNYGYTF. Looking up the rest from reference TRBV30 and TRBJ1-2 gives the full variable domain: SQTIHQWPATLVQPVGSPLSLECTVEGTSNPNLYWYRQAAGRGLQLLFYSVGIGQISSEVPQNLSASRPQDRQFILSSKKLLLSDSGFYLCAWKGTTVNYGYTFGSGTRLTVV.